This T cell receptor beta chain stems from a study of T cells in Graves' hyperthyroidism and ophthalmopathy. The CDR3 runs 16 residues. A word on this clonotype: One end of the junction fails to match germline, which may point to a read error.

Amplification of TCR beta CDR3 regions was performed using RNA transcripts as template. HTBI primers drove first-round RT-PCR of the TCR CDR3. TCRdb re-derived calls from the multiplex PCR reads in MiXCR, one entry per CDR3 protein. The sample holds some 600,000 distinct CDR3 sequences; 14% are singletons and the top ten take 5.8%. Diagnostic assessment was based on clinical symptoms, serum thyroxine and TRAb, thyroid ultrasound and orbital computed tomography. The specimen sequenced was blood. This TCR was recovered from a woman younger than 45 with Graves' hyperthyroidism that later progressed to Graves' ophthalmopathy. V usage is TRBV12-3 or TRBV12-4 and J usage is TRBJ2-3; weak D call: TRBD2 (7 bases). DNA of the CDR3: TGTGCCAGCAGTTTGGCGGGGGACCCTAGGACAGATACACAGTATTTT. As protein: CASSLAGDPRTDTQYF.